This T cell receptor (beta chain) came from a study of blood T cell repertoires in COVID-19. Turning to the study itself: COVID-19 samples collected from the United States, Italy and Spain covered acute and convalescent phases.

Authors' methods: From reference gene primer amplification, estimates of nucleated cell counts were derived. Clones were read by immunoSEQ multiplex PCR, and TCRdb kept only the in-frame ones, dropping some. The V and J calls and clone size were taken over from that table, and D and trimming were inferred from the DNA. The table includes approximately 76,000 clones, about three quarters detected once. Only one count was recorded for this clone. The CDR3 is 13 amino acids. The junction had 9 bases not matched to a gene; V was cut back by 10 bases and J by 5 bases. In germline, CDR1 is MDHEN, CDR2 SYDVKM.

The rearrangement joins TRBV28 to TRBJ1-2; TRBD1 agrees at 8 bases. The receptor was derived from a woman aged 65 to 85 with acute or convalescent COVID-19. The sequenced sample consisted of peripheral blood. CDR3 in amino acids: CAITQGARYGYTF. The CDR3 nucleotides are TGTGCCATAACTCAGGGGGCAAGATATGGCTACACCTTC.